The 27 T cell receptor beta chains presented below share a single source sample, sequenced in a study of shared clonotypes between healthy human individuals. The protocol was immunoSEQ multiplex PCR, while the TCRdb copy is restricted to in-frame clones and leaves out a portion. The table records under 1,900,000 clones, approximately 98.5% of them present only once. Source material: naive CD4+ T cells sorted from blood. Specified subset: CD45RA+ positively selected. The receptors originated from a man aged 25-45 years in good health.

The chain joins TRBV18 to TRBJ2-1; TRBD1 is a possible D gene (6 bases). CDR3 length: 14 amino acids. Germline V gene lookup returns CDR1 KGHSH and CDR2 LQKENI. The V end was cut by 2 bases, the J end by 7 bases, with 12 bases between. CDR3 in amino acids: CASSPTGQQNEQFF. The CDR3 DNA sequence: TGTGCCAGCTCACCAACCGGACAGCAAAATGAGCAGTTCTTC.

The chain couples TRBV6-5 to TRBJ2-2; the D is unclear. The CDR3 has 16 residues. Trimming shortened V by 0 bases and J by 3 bases, and 11 bases separated the two germline ends. The germline V gene encodes CDR1 MNHEY and CDR2 SVGAGI. CDR3 DNA sequence: TGTGCCAGCAGTTACTCGCGGACCGGGTACACCGGGGAGCTGTTTTTT. Residues: CASSYSRTGYTGELFF.

The chain combines TRBV29-1 with TRBJ2-7, with D possibly matching TRBD2 (6 bases). This CDR3 is built from 15 residues. Trimming removed 6 bases from V and 6 bases from J, with 24 bases in between. CDR1 SQVTM and CDR2 ANQGSEA come from the germline V gene. The DNA of the CDR3 is TGCAGCGTCGCCGGACTAACTTCAACTACGGGCGAGCAGTACTTC. This translates into CSVAGLTSTTGEQYF.

The chain carries TRBV11-3 and TRBJ2-4, with D tentatively TRBD2 (7 bases). CDR1 is SGHNT, CDR2 YENEEA, per germline. The CDR3 contains 15 residues. The germline V and J ends were trimmed by 5 bases and 7 bases, with 18 bases remaining between them. This CDR3 is CASSKGAGRGNIQYF. The CDR3 DNA follows: TGTGCCAGCAGCAAAGGGGCGGGGAGGGGGAACATTCAGTACTTC.

The rearrangement links TRBV6-5 to TRBJ2-2; D not resolved. From germline, CDR1 is MNHEY and CDR2 SVGAGI. Trimming pared 1 base from V and 5 bases from J, leaving 8 bases between. The length of the CDR3 is 14 residues. The chain's CDR3 is CASSYWRQTGELFF. CDR3 coding DNA: TGTGCCAGCAGTTACTGGCGTCAGACCGGGGAGCTGTTTTTT.

The chain carries TRBV14 and TRBJ1-1; D unresolved. The CDR3 has 13 amino acids. The germline gives CDR1 SGHDN, CDR2 FVKESK. V shed 1 base and J shed 6 bases, with 9 bases lying between them. The CDR3 coding sequence is TGTGCCAGCAGCCAAGTGCTGGCAGCTGAAGCTTTCTTT. It translates to CASSQVLAAEAFF.

The chain uses TRBV6-5 and TRBJ2-1, with 9 bases lining up with TRBD2. The CDR3 covers 16 residues. Per the germline V gene, CDR1 is MNHEY and CDR2 is SVGAGI. With V trimmed by 2 bases and J by 7 bases, 9 bases remained unmatched. The CDR3 here is CASSYPTGGRGNEQFF. In nucleotides, the CDR3 is TGTGCCAGCAGTTACCCGACTGGCGGGAGGGGGAATGAGCAGTTCTTC.

The rearrangement links TRBV7-9 to TRBJ1-5; 8 nucleotides agree with TRBD1. Germline V gives CDR1 SEHNR, CDR2 FQNEAQ (reference sequence). This CDR3 region has 16 residues. Unmatched junction bases numbered 10, after V lost 3 bases and J lost 6 bases. Here the CDR3 DNA reads TGTGCCAGCAGCTTGGGATTAGGACAGGGAAGTCAGCCCCAGCATTTT. As protein: CASSLGLGQGSQPQHF. Full variable domain (missing parts from reference TRBV7-9 and TRBJ1-5): DTGVSQNPRHKITKRGQNVTFRCDPISEHNRLYWYRQTLGQGPEFLTYFQNEAQLEKSRLLSDRFSAERPKGSFSTLEIQRTEQGDSAMYLCASSLGLGQGSQPQHFGDGTRLSIL.

The chain couples TRBV29-1 to TRBJ1-4; D remains ambiguous. Germline V gene lookup returns CDR1 SQVTM and CDR2 ANQGSEA. V lost 6 bases and J 5 bases, leaving 16 bases between the germline ends. The CDR3 covers 14 residues. Written as DNA, the CDR3 is TGCAGCGTGGGAGGGCCGGGGTGGAATGAAAAACTGTTTTTT. Translated: CSVGGPGWNEKLFF.

The chain links TRBV28 to TRBJ2-2, with 8 bases lining up with TRBD1. CDR1 and CDR2 (germline): MDHEN, SYDVKM. The CDR3 has 14 amino acids. V gave up 6 bases and J gave up 3 bases; unmatched junction bases: 3. The CDR3 region has the DNA TGTGCCAGCAGACAGGGGGGAGACACCGGGGAGCTGTTTTTT. It is translated as CASRQGGDTGELFF.

This clone was picked up one time. This chain uses TRBV25-1 with TRBJ1-5; D is undetermined. The CDR3 consists of 15 residues. Germline values: CDR1 MGHDK, CDR2 SYGVNS. The V end was cut by 4 bases, the J end by 0 bases, with 10 bases between. CDR3: CASSGTAYSNQPQHF. Here the CDR3 DNA reads TGTGCCAGCAGTGGGACTGCTTATAGCAATCAGCCCCAGCATTTT.

The chain employs TRBV10-2 and TRBJ2-2; no definite D call. Germline assignment: CDR1 WSHSY and CDR2 SAAADI. The V and J ends lost 8 bases and 6 bases respectively, with 16 bases between them. This CDR3 comprises 14 residues. The CDR3 nucleotides read TGCGCCAGCTGTACCCTTAGGGAATCCGGGGAGCTGTTTTTT. This codes for CASCTLRESGELFF.

Remarks on this clone: Other DNA sequences in the same sample also yield this CDR3. V and J are TRBV5-6 and TRBJ2-3, with D uncertain. The germline V gene encodes CDR1 SGHDT and CDR2 YYEEEE. The CDR3 runs to 13 residues. V gave up 4 bases and J gave up 1 base, with 7 bases separating them. CDR3 sequence: CASSLDRTDTQYF. CDR3 sequence (DNA): TGTGCCAGCAGCCTGGACCGCACAGATACGCAGTATTTT.

V is TRBV11-3 and J is TRBJ2-3, with a possible D match to TRBD2 (5 bases). Germline values: CDR1 SGHNT, CDR2 YENEEA. The ends were cut back, 1 base at V and 5 bases at J, with 13 bases in the middle. The length of the CDR3 is 15 residues. The CDR3 DNA reads TGTGCCAGCAGCTTAGGTGACTACGCACGAGATACGCAGTATTTT. Protein: CASSLGDYARDTQYF.

Remarks on this clone: A read error may account for a junction end that differs from germline. The V and J genes are TRBV7-7 and TRBJ2-3; 9 nucleotides match TRBD2. Germline CDR1 SSHAT, CDR2 FNYEAQ (reference sequence). This CDR3 has 14 residues. The DNA for the CDR3 is TGTGCTAGCAGCTTAGCGGGAGTGGCAGATACGCAGTATTTT. It is translated as CASSLAGVADTQYF.

The chain carries TRBV29-1 and TRBJ2-3, with 7 bases identical to TRBD2. Losses at the gene ends were 3 bases for V and 5 bases for J; bases not matched to a gene: 8. Looked up from germline, CDR1 is SQVTM and CDR2 is ANQGSEA. CDR3 size: 14 residues. CDR3 residues: CSVDGSGVRDTQYF. The CDR3 DNA is TGCAGCGTTGATGGGAGCGGGGTGAGAGATACGCAGTATTTT.

This chain joins TRBV19 and TRBJ2-7; TRBD2 matches at 11 bases. V shed 5 bases and J 0 bases; nucleotides not matched to a gene: 18. Germline V gene sequence: CDR1 LNHDA, CDR2 SQIVND (reference sequence). The CDR3 length is 20 residues. For the CDR3, the DNA is TGTGCCAGTAGTGTATTTGTCAGACTTCCCGGGACTAGCGGCTCCTACGAGCAGTACTTC. Its protein product is CASSVFVRLPGTSGSYEQYF.

The genes are TRBV5-4 and TRBJ2-6, with TRBD1 matching over 9 bases. V lost 4 bases to trimming and J lost 4 bases; unmatched junction nucleotides: 15. This CDR3 has 19 amino acids. Germline lookup yields CDR1 SGHNT and CDR2 YYREEE (reference sequence). The CDR3 protein is CASSVGVGTGRLGANVLTF. The DNA of the CDR3 is TGTGCCAGCAGCGTTGGGGTTGGGACAGGGCGTCTAGGGGCCAACGTCCTGACTTTC.

The V and J genes are TRBV5-1 and TRBJ2-5, with TRBD1 matching 7 bases. Trimming removed 1 base from V and 7 bases from J; junction bases left unmatched: 7. There are 14 residues in the CDR3. CDR1 and CDR2 from the germline V gene are SGHRS and YFSETQ. CDR3 region: CASSLTGDQLTQYF. The CDR3 DNA reads as TGCGCCAGCAGCTTGACAGGGGATCAGCTGACCCAGTACTTC.

The chain combines TRBV9 with TRBJ1-3, with D perhaps TRBD1 (6 bases). The CDR3 sequence is 13 residues long. The germline V gene has CDR1 SGDLS and CDR2 YYNGEE. The V end was cut by 3 bases, the J end by 5 bases, with 9 bases between. The CDR3 DNA is TGTGCCAGCAGCGCCACAGGGCGAAACACCATATATTTT. Translating gives CASSATGRNTIYF.

The chain recombines TRBV4-1 with TRBJ2-7, with TRBD2 identical over 9 bases. The V gene end was trimmed by 3 bases and the J gene end by 2 bases; junction bases not matched to a gene: 5. Germline loops: CDR1 MGHRA, CDR2 YSYEKL. The CDR3 sequence is 15 residues long. The CDR3 DNA sequence: TGCGCCAGCAGCCAGTATAGCGGGAGAACCTACGAGCAGTACTTC. It translates to CASSQYSGRTYEQYF.

V and J are TRBV11-3 and TRBJ1-3, with D uncertain. The CDR3 has 13 residues. The V and J ends lost 5 bases and 4 bases respectively, with 9 bases between them. Germline assignment: CDR1 SGHNT and CDR2 YENEEA. The CDR3 DNA sequence: TGTGCCAGCAGCCTCCGTGTGGGAAACACCATATATTTT. Amino acids: CASSLRVGNTIYF.

V is TRBV6-1 and J is TRBJ2-7, with D perhaps TRBD2 (5 bases). The CDR3 has 13 residues. V lost 1 base and J 7 bases, leaving 11 bases between the germline ends. The germline CDR1 and CDR2 sequences are MNHNS and SASEGT. CDR3 in DNA: TGTGCCAGCAGTGAAGAACGGGATCGAGAGCAGTACTTC. It encodes CASSEERDREQYF.

This clone was seen just once. The chain carries TRBV19 and TRBJ2-2; no definite D call. Trimming pared 9 bases from V and 2 bases from J, leaving 13 bases between. This CDR3 contains 14 residues. From germline, CDR1 is LNHDA and CDR2 SQIVND (reference sequence). CDR3 nucleotides: TGTGCCAGCCTAGGACGGATAAACACCGGGGAGCTGTTTTTT. This sequence encodes CASLGRINTGELFF.

This clone was recorded only once. The chain has TRBV4-1 and TRBJ2-7, with TRBD2 matching over 9 bases. Germline-derived CDR1 and CDR2 are MGHRA and YSYEKL. V gave up 0 bases and J gave up 6 bases; unmatched junction bases: 9. CDR3 length equals 16 residues. CDR3 amino acids: CASSQDGVAGVPEQYF. The CDR3 DNA reads as TGCGCCAGCAGCCAAGATGGGGTAGCGGGAGTACCCGAGCAGTACTTC.

The rearrangement links TRBV10-2 to TRBJ2-5; 10 positions agree with TRBD2. Looked up from germline, CDR1 is WSHSY and CDR2 is SAAADI. Trimming removed 5 bases from V and 4 bases from J; junction bases left unmatched: 10. The CDR3 covers 16 residues. The CDR3 DNA follows: TGCGCCAGCAGTAGCCCTAGCGGGAGATTGTTAGAGACCCAGTACTTC. This sequence encodes CASSSPSGRLLETQYF.

The chain employs TRBV5-4 and TRBJ2-7; possibly TRBD1 or TRBD2 for D (5 bases each). CDR1 and CDR2 from the germline V gene are SGHNT and YYREEE (reference sequence). There are 16 residues in the CDR3. V dropped 3 bases and J dropped 3 bases, with 19 bases sitting between them. The CDR3 sequence is CASSSPSQGRNYEQYF. The CDR3 DNA follows: TGTGCCAGCAGCTCGCCCTCCCAGGGACGTAACTACGAGCAGTACTTC.